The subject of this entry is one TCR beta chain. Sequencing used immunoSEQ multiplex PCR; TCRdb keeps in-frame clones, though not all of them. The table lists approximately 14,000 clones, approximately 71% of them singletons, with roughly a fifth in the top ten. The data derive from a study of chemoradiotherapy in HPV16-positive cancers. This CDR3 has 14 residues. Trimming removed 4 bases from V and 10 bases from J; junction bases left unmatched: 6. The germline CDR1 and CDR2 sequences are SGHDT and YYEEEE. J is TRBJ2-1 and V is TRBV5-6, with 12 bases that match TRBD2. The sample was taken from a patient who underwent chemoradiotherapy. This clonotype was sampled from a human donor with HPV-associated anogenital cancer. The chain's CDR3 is CASSLTSGGVEQFF. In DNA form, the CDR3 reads TGTGCCAGCAGCCTGACTAGCGGGGGAGTCGAGCAGTTCTTC.